Shown below are 19 T cell receptor beta chains from a single sample sequenced in a study of cytomegalovirus exposure and HLA in healthy donors (dated by TCRdb to 2016 to 2017). Library preparation employed the immunoSEQ multiplex PCR assay. The multiplex PCR relied on a mix of 60 forward primers for TCR Vbeta segments and 13 reverse primers for TCR Jbeta segments. TCRdb provides this immuneACCESS table in a form limited to in-frame rearrangements. Some clones are lacking; in checked studies, under half of them reflect an unresolved V gene, and why the rest are absent is not known. The sample table holds around 110,000 clones, of which more than 75% were seen once. The top ten hold 6.1% of the sample. Sequencing was performed on PBMCs. Every receptor here comes from a woman in her fifties or sixties in good health and CMV-seropositive.

The table lists this clone with a few counts. This CDR3 is also generated by other DNA sequences in the sample. This chain connects TRBV7-9 to TRBJ1-1; weak D call: TRBD1 (5 bases). This CDR3 is built from 14 residues. V lost 5 bases and J lost 5, with 15 bases in between. Germline CDR1 reads SEHNR; CDR2 reads FQNEAQ (reference sequence). CDR3 nucleotide sequence: TGTGCCAGCAGCCTTCTCCAGGGTGGAACTGAAGCTTTCTTT. Translating gives CASSLLQGGTEAFF.

This clone was recorded a few times. Other DNA variants within this sample encode the same CDR3. The CDR3 DNA follows: TGTGCCAGCAGCTCTAGACAGGGAAATCAGCCCCAGCATTTT. Translated: CASSSRQGNQPQHF. The chain is built from TRBV7-2 and TRBJ1-5; 7 bases agree with TRBD1. This CDR3 has 14 amino acids. Germline values: CDR1 SGHTA, CDR2 FQGNSA. J was trimmed by 4 bases and V by 4 bases; bases with no gene match: 4.

This chain uses TRBV7-6 with TRBJ1-1; D gene uncertain. The CDR3 covers 13 residues. Germline lookup yields CDR1 SGHVS and CDR2 FNYEAQ. V lost 5 bases to trimming and J lost 5 bases, with 12 bases between them. CDR3 coding DNA: TGTGCCAGCAGCCCCTCGTCGGGAACTGAAGCTTTCTTT. It yields the protein CASSPSSGTEAFF. The full variable domain, its missing parts supplied by reference TRBV7-6 and TRBJ1-1, is GAGVSQSPRYKVTKRGQDVALRCDPISGHVSLYWYRQALGQGPEFLTYFNYEAQQDKSGLPNDRFSAERPEGSISTLTIQRTEQRDSAMYRCASSPSSGTEAFFGQGTRLTVV.

The chain has TRBV18 and TRBJ1-3; D might be TRBD1 (5 bases). The CDR3 runs to 17 residues. The germline CDR1 and CDR2 sequences are KGHSH and LQKENI. Trimming left V 3 bases short and J 0 bases short, with 15 bases between. The CDR3 loop is CASSPLDGTSSGNTIYF. CDR3 coding DNA: TGTGCCAGCTCACCGCTCGACGGGACTAGCTCTGGAAACACCATATATTTT.

The J gene is TRBJ1-1, the V gene TRBV7-9, with D possibly being TRBD1 (5 bases). Germline CDR1 SEHNR, CDR2 FQNEAQ (reference sequence). The CDR3 extends over 15 amino acids. Trimming removed 4 bases from V and 0 bases from J, with 12 bases in between. The CDR3 is CASSSLTAMNTEAFF. Here the CDR3 DNA reads TGTGCCAGCAGCTCCTTGACAGCCATGAACACTGAAGCTTTCTTT.

This chain uses TRBV28 with TRBJ1-5; possible D gene TRBD1, 5 bases. The CDR3 is 15 residues long. Trimming removed 5 bases at V and 3 bases at J, with 14 bases between. CDR1 is MDHEN, CDR2 SYDVKM, per germline. As DNA, the CDR3 is TGTGCCAGCAGTGCACCGGGGGGTGCCAATCAGCCCCAGCATTTT. Amino acids: CASSAPGGANQPQHF.

The chain has TRBV5-1 and TRBJ2-2, with 8 nucleotides matching TRBD1. CDR3 length: 14 amino acids. V lost 4 bases to trimming and J lost 6 bases; unmatched junction nucleotides: 5. Germline values: CDR1 SGHRS, CDR2 YFSETQ. CDR3 region: CASSNQGASGELFF. The CDR3 DNA follows: TGCGCCAGCAGCAACCAGGGGGCGTCCGGGGAGCTGTTTTTT.

This clone has more than one count but fewer than ten. The V call is TRBV5-6, the J call TRBJ1-5, with TRBD1 matching 10 bases. The CDR3 covers 15 residues. From germline, CDR1 is SGHDT and CDR2 YYEEEE. Trimming at V came to 4 bases and at J to 5 bases, leaving 6 bases not matched to a gene. CDR3 loop: CASSPWTGGDQPQHF. CDR3 sequence (DNA): TGTGCCAGCAGCCCTTGGACAGGGGGAGATCAGCCCCAGCATTTT.

The chain combines TRBV5-1 with TRBJ2-5; 9 bases align to TRBD2. Germline values: CDR1 SGHRS, CDR2 YFSETQ. V was pared by 4 bases and J by 1 base, with 2 bases of the junction left unmatched. The CDR3 is made up of 14 amino acids. The CDR3, as DNA: TGCGCCAGCAGCGCGACTAGCGGCCAAGAGACCCAGTACTTC. Translation gives CASSATSGQETQYF.

The CDR3 sequence is CASSQEGGQGPNGYTF. CDR3 nucleotides: TGTGCCAGCAGCCAAGAAGGGGGACAGGGGCCCAATGGCTACACCTTC. This rearrangement joins TRBV4-2 to TRBJ1-2, with TRBD1 matching 10 bases. Trimming removed 0 bases from V and 6 bases from J; junction bases left unmatched: 7. The V gene's germline CDR1 is LGHNA and CDR2 YNFKEQ. The CDR3 contains 16 residues.

The V and J genes are TRBV6-6 and TRBJ2-7; D unresolved. CDR1 is MNHNY and CDR2 is SVGAGI in the germline V gene (reference sequence). Between the trimmed V and J ends, which lost 2 bases and 4 bases, there was a span of 12 bases. The CDR3 has 14 residues. CDR3 amino acids: CASSYPPSEYEQYF. CDR3 nucleotides: TGTGCCAGCAGTTACCCCCCAAGTGAGTACGAGCAGTACTTC.

The V gene is TRBV5-1, the J gene TRBJ2-3; 8 bases are a match to TRBD2. CDR1 and CDR2 (germline): SGHRS, YFSETQ. The CDR3 is 15 amino acids. Trimming cost V 0 bases and J 5 bases; bases outside gene matches: 5. CDR3 sequence: CASSLVGGVQDTQYF. The CDR3 DNA sequence: TGCGCCAGCAGCTTGGTCGGGGGGGTCCAAGATACGCAGTATTTT.

J is TRBJ2-1 and V is TRBV4-3; 8 bases fit TRBD2. The CDR3 runs 17 residues. Germline V CDR1 and CDR2: LGHNA, YSLEER. Losses at the gene ends were 1 base for V and 4 bases for J; bases not matched to a gene: 9. In DNA form, the CDR3 reads TGCGCCAGCAGCCAAGGGGGTTCGGGACTAGAATACAATGAGCAGTTCTTC. Translating it yields CASSQGGSGLEYNEQFF.

The rearrangement uses TRBV29-1 and TRBJ2-3; 8 positions agree with TRBD2. From germline, CDR1 is SQVTM and CDR2 ANQGSEA. With V trimmed by 6 bases and J by 6 bases, 8 bases remained unmatched. The CDR3 sequence is 13 residues long. The CDR3 loop reads CSVSGGKRDTQYF. DNA of the CDR3: TGCAGCGTGAGCGGGGGAAAGAGGGATACGCAGTATTTT.

V is TRBV7-6 and J is TRBJ2-5, with 11 bases matching TRBD2. The CDR3 runs 17 residues. The J segment lost 0 bases and the V segment lost 0 bases, leaving 3 bases of the junction unmatched. From germline, CDR1 is SGHVS and CDR2 FNYEAQ. CDR3 residues: CASSLALAGGYQETQYF. CDR3 in DNA: TGTGCCAGCAGCTTAGCATTAGCGGGGGGGTACCAAGAGACCCAGTACTTC. Using reference TRBV7-6 and TRBJ2-5 for the parts outside the CDR3, the full variable domain is GAGVSQSPRYKVTKRGQDVALRCDPISGHVSLYWYRQALGQGPEFLTYFNYEAQQDKSGLPNDRFSAERPEGSISTLTIQRTEQRDSAMYRCASSLALAGGYQETQYFGPGTRLLVL.

V gene TRBV30 combines with J gene TRBJ2-3, with 9 bases lining up with TRBD2. V lost 1 base to trimming and J lost 3 bases; unmatched junction nucleotides: 5. Germline lookup yields CDR1 GTSNPN and CDR2 SVGIG (reference sequence). The CDR3 sequence is 15 residues long. The CDR3 DNA reads as TGTGCCTGGAGTGGGCGGGGGGGCAAGACAGATACGCAGTATTTT. Its protein is CAWSGRGGKTDTQYF. Filled out from reference TRBV30 and TRBJ2-3, the complete variable domain reads SQTIHQWPATLVQPVGSPLSLECTVEGTSNPNLYWYRQAAGRGLQLLFYSVGIGQISSEVPQNLSASRPQDRQFILSSKKLLLSDSGFYLCAWSGRGGKTDTQYFGPGTRLTVL.

The chain employs TRBV6-6 and TRBJ2-1; TRBD2 matches at 9 bases. The CDR3 covers 13 residues. The V gene's germline CDR1 is MNHNY and CDR2 SVGAGI (reference sequence). After removal of 4 bases from V and 9 bases from J, the junction contained 4 bases not matched to a gene. The CDR3 DNA is TGTGCCAGCAGTTTCCTAGCGGGGTTTGAGCAGTTCTTC. This sequence encodes CASSFLAGFEQFF.

For the CDR3, the DNA is TGTGCCTGGAACACAGGGGTGAACACTGAAGCTTTCTTT. It yields the protein CAWNTGVNTEAFF. This chain connects TRBV30 to TRBJ1-1, with 7 nucleotides matching TRBD1. Trimming cost V 4 bases and J 0 bases; bases outside gene matches: 2. This CDR3 spans 13 amino acids. Germline CDR1 is GTSNPN and CDR2 is SVGIG (reference sequence). The entire variable domain, with the rest obtained from reference TRBV30 and TRBJ1-1, is as follows: SQTIHQWPATLVQPVGSPLSLECTVEGTSNPNLYWYRQAAGRGLQLLFYSVGIGQISSEVPQNLSASRPQDRQFILSSKKLLLSDSGFYLCAWNTGVNTEAFFGQGTRLTVV.

This chain uses TRBV19 with TRBJ2-7; 9 bases are a match to TRBD1. The CDR3 is made up of 15 amino acids. CDR1 is LNHDA and CDR2 is SQIVND in the germline V gene (reference sequence). V was clipped by 2 bases and J by 3 bases; unmatched bases: 5. This CDR3 reads CASSITDRGNYEQYF. The CDR3, as DNA: TGTGCCAGTAGTATAACGGACAGGGGCAACTACGAGCAGTACTTC.